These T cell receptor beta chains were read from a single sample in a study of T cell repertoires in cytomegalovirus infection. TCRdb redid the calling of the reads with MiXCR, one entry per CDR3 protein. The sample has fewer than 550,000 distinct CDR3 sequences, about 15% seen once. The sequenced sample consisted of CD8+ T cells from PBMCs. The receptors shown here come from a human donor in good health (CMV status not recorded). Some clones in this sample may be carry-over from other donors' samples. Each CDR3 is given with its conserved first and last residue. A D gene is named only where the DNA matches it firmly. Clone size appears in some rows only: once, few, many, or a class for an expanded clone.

CDR3aa: CASSQDGTFNEKLFF; CDR3nt: TGCGCCAGCAGCCAAGATGGGACGTTTAATGAAAAACTGTTTTTT; d_gene: .; len: 15; abundance: many; v_gene: TRBV4-1; j_gene: TRBJ1-4
CDR3aa: CASSLAGRKNEKLFF; CDR3nt: TGTGCCAGCAGCTTAGCGGGCAGGAAGAATGAAAAACTGTTTTTT; d_gene: .; len: 15; abundance: .; v_gene: TRBV7-8; j_gene: TRBJ1-4
CDR3aa: CASSLEDRDGTEAFF; CDR3nt: TGTGCCAGCAGCTTAGAAGACAGGGACGGCACTGAAGCTTTCTTT; d_gene: TRBD1; len: 15; abundance: .; v_gene: TRBV11-2; j_gene: TRBJ1-1
CDR3aa: CASRTGPNTGWSQNTEAFF; CDR3nt: TGTGCCAGCAGGACAGGGCCAAACACCGGGTGGTCCCAGAACACTGAAGCTTTCTTT; d_gene: TRBD1; len: 19; abundance: .; v_gene: TRBV2; j_gene: TRBJ1-1
CDR3aa: CASSLGSPEQYF; CDR3nt: TGTGCCAGCAGCTTAGGAAGTCCCGAGCAGTACTTC; d_gene: .; len: 12; abundance: few; v_gene: TRBV7-9; j_gene: TRBJ2-7
CDR3aa: CASSSLAGDNEQFF; CDR3nt: TGTGCCAGTAGTTCGCTAGCGGGAGACAATGAGCAGTTCTTC; d_gene: TRBD2; len: 14; abundance: few; v_gene: TRBV19; j_gene: TRBJ2-1
CDR3aa: CASSLSRGPNTEAFF; CDR3nt: TGTGCCAGCAGTTTATCCCGGGGCCCGAACACTGAAGCTTTCTTT; d_gene: .; len: 15; abundance: many; v_gene: TRBV12-3/TRBV12-4; j_gene: TRBJ1-1
CDR3aa: CASSAQGEVHPSNIQYF; CDR3nt: TGTGCCAGCAGCGCTCAGGGGGAAGTCCACCCCTCTAACATTCAGTACTTC; d_gene: TRBD1; len: 17; abundance: few; v_gene: TRBV9; j_gene: TRBJ2-4
CDR3aa: CASSPTRDTAYEQYF; CDR3nt: TGTGCCAGCAGCCCGACCCGGGACACAGCCTACGAGCAGTACTTC; d_gene: .; len: 15; abundance: many; v_gene: TRBV7-9; j_gene: TRBJ2-7
CDR3aa: CASMGPGTLSSYEQYF; CDR3nt: TGTGCCAGCATGGGACCTGGGACCTTGAGCTCCTACGAGCAGTACTTC; d_gene: .; len: 16; abundance: few; v_gene: TRBV12-3/TRBV12-4; j_gene: TRBJ2-7
CDR3aa: CAWSAGGRVGQADQPQHF; CDR3nt: TGTGCCTGGAGTGCCGGGGGGAGAGTGGGACAGGCCGATCAGCCCCAGCATTTT; d_gene: TRBD1; len: 18; abundance: .; v_gene: TRBV30; j_gene: TRBJ1-5
CDR3aa: CSARDIIVTGPYNSPLHF; CDR3nt: TGCAGTGCTAGAGATATCATTGTGACAGGGCCTTATAATTCACCCCTCCACTTT; d_gene: TRBD1; len: 18; abundance: .; v_gene: TRBV20-1; j_gene: TRBJ1-6
CDR3aa: CASSIDGSVAGELFF; CDR3nt: TGTGCCAGTAGTATTGACGGGAGTGTGGCCGGGGAGCTGTTTTTT; d_gene: .; len: 15; abundance: .; v_gene: TRBV19; j_gene: TRBJ2-2
CDR3aa: CASSFPGFEKLFF; CDR3nt: TGTGCCAGCAGCTTTCCTGGGTTTGAAAAACTGTTTTTT; d_gene: .; len: 13; abundance: many; v_gene: TRBV7-2; j_gene: TRBJ1-4
CDR3aa: CASSPPGGGGYEQYF; CDR3nt: TGTGCCAGCAGCCCCCCCGGGGGAGGTGGGTACGAGCAGTACTTC; d_gene: .; len: 15; abundance: .; v_gene: TRBV9; j_gene: TRBJ2-7
CDR3aa: CSVEDPQQGVGEQFF; CDR3nt: TGCAGCGTTGAAGACCCTCAACAGGGAGTCGGTGAGCAGTTCTTC; d_gene: .; len: 15; abundance: .; v_gene: TRBV29-1; j_gene: TRBJ2-1
CDR3aa: CASSTDPDRRNTEAFF; CDR3nt: TGTGCCAGCAGCACAGACCCAGACAGGCGGAACACTGAAGCTTTCTTT; d_gene: .; len: 16; abundance: many; v_gene: TRBV7-9; j_gene: TRBJ1-1
CDR3aa: CASSYSRGYTEAFF; CDR3nt: TGTGCCAGCAGTTACTCGAGGGGGTACACTGAAGCTTTCTTT; d_gene: .; len: 14; abundance: many; v_gene: TRBV6-5; j_gene: TRBJ1-1
CDR3aa: CASSLSLAGGPASYNVQFF; CDR3nt: TGTGCCAGCAGTTTAAGTCTAGCGGGGGGGCCAGCCTCCTACAATGTGCAGTTCTTC; d_gene: TRBD2; len: 19; abundance: .; v_gene: TRBV27; j_gene: TRBJ2-1
CDR3aa: CASSVYGPNQPQHF; CDR3nt: TGCGCCAGCAGCGTATACGGTCCCAATCAGCCCCAGCATTTT; d_gene: .; len: 14; abundance: .; v_gene: TRBV5-1; j_gene: TRBJ1-5
CDR3aa: CASGGAQETQYF; CDR3nt: TGTGCCAGCGGCGGAGCTCAAGAGACCCAGTACTTC; d_gene: .; len: 12; abundance: .; v_gene: TRBV2; j_gene: TRBJ2-5
CDR3aa: CASSRPGTSGSRRADTQYF; CDR3nt: TGTGCCAGCAGCAGACCCGGGACTAGCGGGAGCCGACGTGCAGATACGCAGTATTTT; d_gene: TRBD2; len: 19; abundance: many; v_gene: TRBV7-2; j_gene: TRBJ2-3
CDR3aa: CAWNQGSNEQFF; CDR3nt: TGTGCCTGGAATCAGGGGAGCAATGAGCAGTTCTTC; d_gene: .; len: 12; abundance: .; v_gene: TRBV30; j_gene: TRBJ2-1
CDR3aa: CSASAVAGGTATDTQYF; CDR3nt: TGCAGTGCTAGCGCCGTCGCGGGTGGGACAGCCACAGATACGCAGTATTTT; d_gene: TRBD1; len: 17; abundance: few; v_gene: TRBV20-1; j_gene: TRBJ2-3
CDR3aa: CASSLKPTGSSGNTIYF; CDR3nt: TGTGCCAGCAGCTTAAAGCCGACAGGTTCCTCTGGAAACACCATATATTTT; d_gene: .; len: 17; abundance: .; v_gene: TRBV11-2; j_gene: TRBJ1-3
CDR3aa: CASIQQGTIAFF; CDR3nt: TGTGCTAGCATACAACAGGGGACGATTGCTTTCTTT; d_gene: TRBD1; len: 12; abundance: many; v_gene: TRBV7-7; j_gene: TRBJ1-1
CDR3aa: CASSWDREAGNTIYF; CDR3nt: TGTGCCAGCAGTTGGGACAGGGAGGCTGGAAACACCATATATTTT; d_gene: TRBD1; len: 15; abundance: few; v_gene: TRBV6-6; j_gene: TRBJ1-3
CDR3aa: CASRHSYEQYF; CDR3nt: TGTGCCAGCAGACACTCCTACGAGCAGTACTTC; d_gene: .; len: 11; abundance: .; v_gene: TRBV27; j_gene: TRBJ2-7
CDR3aa: CACNGGTDTQYF; CDR3nt: TGTGCCTGCAACGGGGGGACAGATACGCAGTATTTT; d_gene: TRBD2; len: 12; abundance: many; v_gene: TRBV6-1; j_gene: TRBJ2-3
CDR3aa: CASSLARPEAFF; CDR3nt: TGTGCCAGCAGTCTCGCGCGCCCTGAAGCTTTCTTT; d_gene: .; len: 12; abundance: few; v_gene: TRBV5-8; j_gene: TRBJ1-1
CDR3aa: CASSPEYNSGANVLTF; CDR3nt: TGTGCCAGCAGTCCCGAGTATAACTCTGGGGCCAACGTCCTGACTTTC; d_gene: .; len: 16; abundance: .; v_gene: TRBV6-5; j_gene: TRBJ2-6
CDR3aa: CSAGTGVYEQYF; CDR3nt: TGCAGTGCTGGGACGGGAGTCTACGAGCAGTACTTC; d_gene: .; len: 12; abundance: few; v_gene: TRBV20-1; j_gene: TRBJ2-7